Listed below are T cell receptor beta chains from one sample, sequenced in a study of PD-1 blockade in classical Hodgkin lymphoma. Using immunoSEQ multiplex PCR, the repertoire was profiled, and TCRdb retains in-frame clones only, with some absent. The top ten hold approximately 2.9% of the sample, which has some 95,000 clones, just over 90% seen once. The sequencing used peripheral blood mononuclear cells (PBMCs), collected before the fourth cycle of nivolumab. The source of these receptors is a human donor with classical Hodgkin lymphoma. Both conserved end residues are part of each CDR3.

j_gene | v_gene | CDR3aa
TRBJ1-1 | TRBV14 | CASSQVVVRYPPNTEAFF
TRBJ2-3 | TRBV30 | CASLRSTDTQYF
TRBJ1-2 | TRBV5-6 | CASSLSGRGGYTF
TRBJ2-3 | TRBV5-5 | CASKRGGTDTQYF
TRBJ2-3 | TRBV7-2 | CASNLVVAGITDTQYF
TRBJ1-5 | TRBV19 | CASRRGNNQPQHF
TRBJ2-1 | TRBV5-6 | CASSQESEQFF
TRBJ2-3 | TRBV25-1 | CASSAPGVDTQYF
TRBJ2-7 | TRBV10-1 | CASSPTGSYEQYF
TRBJ2-5 | TRBV7-2 | CASPLVRSQETQYF
NA | TRBV7-9 | CASSLREGYEQYF
TRBJ1-2 | TRBV6-1 | CASSENYGYTF
TRBJ2-1 | TRBV28 | CASSLSPGLGSSYNEQFF
TRBJ2-3 | TRBV5-4 | CASSFITDTQYF
TRBJ2-3 | TRBV4-3 | CASSPRGEPFTDTQYF
TRBJ2-1 | TRBV4-1 | CASSPGPEGGNEQFF
TRBJ1-1 | TRBV15 | CATSRAGAGGAYEAFF
TRBJ1-1 | TRBV7-6 | CASRGQGTEAFF
TRBJ2-7 | TRBV9 | CASSVAGTGGYEQYF
TRBJ2-3 | TRBV27 | CASSDWGGGTQYF
TRBJ1-1 | TRBV4-1 | CASSQATRATNTEAFF
TRBJ2-7 | TRBV4-2 | CASSLAGLAGGLSEQYF
TRBJ2-1 | TRBV11-3 | CASSLGNGGNEQFF
TRBJ1-1 | TRBV6-4 | CASSDSAGRYSTTFF
TRBJ2-1 | TRBV2 | CASSEWDTENNEQFF
TRBJ2-6 | TRBV29-1 | CSVQKGGVDSGANVLTF
TRBJ1-2 | TRBV2 | CASSGGNGYTF